One and the same sample provided the 2 T cell receptor beta chains below, sequenced in a study of T-cell reconstitution after alpha-beta-depleted transplantation in children. Unique molecular identifiers were built into the TCRbeta library. Via MiXCR, TCRdb re-called the PCR reads, giving one row per CDR3 protein. This sample has 200,000 to 250,000 distinct CDR3 sequences, with 8% to 9.5% found just once. The material sequenced was PBMCs from the stem cell graft donor, taken from the stem cell graft. The source is a human donor who donated a stem cell graft to a child with acute lymphoblastic leukemia.

The V and J genes are TRBV27 and TRBJ1-4, with TRBD1 identical over 9 bases. In germline, CDR1 is MNHEY, CDR2 SMNVEV (reference sequence). V was clipped by 6 bases and J by 11 bases; unmatched bases: 10. The CDR3 is 14 residues long. The CDR3 protein is CASSPGQGIRKLFF. The DNA of the CDR3 is TGTGCCAGCAGCCCGGGACAGGGTATTCGGAAACTGTTTTTT.

Ten or more counts support this clonotype. The chain is built from TRBV4-2 and TRBJ2-1; 10 bases line up with TRBD2. The CDR3 is 15 residues long. With V trimmed by 2 bases and J by 9 bases, 7 bases remained unmatched. CDR1 and CDR2 from the germline V gene are LGHNA and YNFKEQ. The CDR3 DNA sequence: TGTGCCAGCAGCCAAAATAGCGGGGGGATGGGTGAGCAGTTCTTC. Translated, it gives CASSQNSGGMGEQFF.